This is a list of T cell receptor beta chains from one sample in a study of blood T cells in healthy people across ages. One entry per CDR3 protein, called by TCRdb with MiXCR from the 5' RACE reads. The sample has about 840,000 distinct CDR3 sequences, 25% to 30% seen once. This sample also belongs to another study, concerning T cells of mothers and their children.

The sample comprised blood. These receptor sequences come from a woman aged 40 to 55 in good health. The CDR3 runs from the conserved cysteine through the conserved F or W. The D gene is left open where the match is weak. Size is stated for part of the rows, as once, few or many counts, or as a class when the clone is expanded.

J gene | CDR3 length | D gene | V gene | clone size | CDR3 protein | CDR3 DNA
TRBJ2-3 | 12 | NA | TRBV4-1 | NA | CASSQPQDTQYF | TGCGCCAGCAGCCAACCTCAGGATACGCAGTATTTT
TRBJ2-7 | 13 | NA | TRBV10-3 | many | CAISEWGADEQYF | TGTGCCATCAGTGAGTGGGGGGCTGACGAGCAGTACTTC
TRBJ2-7 | 15 | TRBD2 | TRBV6-2/TRBV6-3 | NA | CASTRGTSGGYEQYF | TGTGCCAGCACCAGGGGGACTAGCGGAGGCTACGAGCAGTACTTC
TRBJ2-1 | 13 | NA | TRBV2 | NA | CTSGELQGNEQFF | TGTACCAGCGGAGAACTACAGGGCAATGAGCAGTTCTTC
TRBJ2-5 | 16 | TRBD1 | TRBV5-8 | NA | CASSLRQGTYQETQYF | TGTGCCAGCAGCTTACGACAGGGAACGTACCAAGAGACCCAGTACTTC
TRBJ2-7 | 14 | NA | TRBV2 | many | CASREEARLYEQYF | TGTGCCAGCAGAGAGGAGGCAAGGTTGTACGAGCAGTACTTC
TRBJ2-7 | 16 | NA | TRBV5-1 | NA | CASSPLKVAGMDEQYF | TGCGCCAGCAGCCCGCTAAAGGTAGCAGGGATGGACGAGCAGTACTTC
TRBJ2-1 | 18 | TRBD2 | TRBV2 | NA | CASRRSSVAGIGYNEQFF | TGTGCCAGCCGAAGATCGTCAGTAGCGGGGATTGGTTACAATGAGCAGTTCTTC
TRBJ2-5 | 12 | TRBD2 | TRBV30 | NA | CAWNRGVGEQYF | TGTGCCTGGAACCGGGGGGTCGGTGAGCAGTACTTC
TRBJ2-1 | 12 | NA | TRBV11-2 | few | CASSFTTVEQFF | TGTGCCAGCAGCTTTACCACAGTTGAGCAGTTCTTC